The 32 T cell receptor beta chains listed next were all sequenced from one sample in a study of blood T cell repertoires in COVID-19 (dated by TCRdb to 2020 to 2021). To prepare the library, the immunoSEQ multiplex PCR assay was applied. As stored in TCRdb, this immuneACCESS dataset retains in-frame rearrangements with V and J assigned. A fraction of the clones does not appear; measured against another copy, unresolved V genes explain less than half of the discrepancy, and the remainder lacks a known reason. A total of tens of thousands of clones appear in this sample, 80% to 90% of them only once. The top ten constitute approximately 4.4% of the sample. The sequencing sample was made of peripheral blood. All receptors come from a woman of 80 years or more with acute or convalescent COVID-19.

The CDR3 nucleotides read TGTGCCAGCAGCGTTGGACAGGACTCACCCCTCCACTTT. This codes for CASSVGQDSPLHF. This chain uses TRBV2 with TRBJ1-6; 7 bases line up with TRBD1. CDR3 size: 13 residues. Trimming took 6 bases from V and 10 from J; bases not matched to a gene: 6. Germline V lookup: CDR1 SNHLY, CDR2 FYNNEI.

This clone was recorded only once. The genes are TRBV7-6 and TRBJ2-2, with 11 bases fitting TRBD2. CDR1 and CDR2 (germline): SGHVS, FNYEAQ. After removal of 4 bases from V and 4 bases from J, the junction contained 8 bases not matched to a gene. The CDR3 runs to 17 residues. In nucleotides, the CDR3 is TGTGCCAGCAGCTCTATAGCGGGAGGGCCGACCACCGGGGAGCTGTTTTTT. This sequence encodes CASSSIAGGPTTGELFF. Based on the CDR3 plus reference TRBV7-6 and TRBJ2-2, the full variable domain is GAGVSQSPRYKVTKRGQDVALRCDPISGHVSLYWYRQALGQGPEFLTYFNYEAQQDKSGLPNDRFSAERPEGSISTLTIQRTEQRDSAMYRCASSSIAGGPTTGELFFGEGSRLTVL.

V is TRBV7-9 and J is TRBJ1-1; D is unresolved. The CDR3 extends over 12 amino acids. Trimming took 5 bases from V and 2 from J, leaving 6 bases between them. Germline-derived CDR1 and CDR2 are SEHNR and FQNEAQ (reference sequence). CDR3 nucleotide sequence: TGTGCCAGCAGCCGCGAAAACACTGAAGCTTTCTTT. Amino acid sequence: CASSRENTEAFF.

This chain connects TRBV27 to TRBJ1-1, with D maybe TRBD1 (5 bases). Per the germline V gene, CDR1 is MNHEY and CDR2 is SMNVEV (reference sequence). The V and J ends lost 6 bases and 1 base respectively, with 12 bases between them. The CDR3 runs to 14 residues. CDR3 coding DNA: TGTGCCAGCAGGGGACTCCAGGGGAACACTGAAGCTTTCTTT. As protein: CASRGLQGNTEAFF.

The chain links TRBV7-6 to TRBJ2-7; the D gene is possibly TRBD1 (7 bases). Trimming cost V 8 bases and J 6 bases, with 17 bases left between them. CDR3 length: 13 amino acids. CDR1 and CDR2 from the germline V gene are SGHVS and FNYEAQ. CDR3 in DNA: TGTGCCAGCGGACAGGTTCAGGGAGGCGAGCAGTACTTC. Translated, it gives CASGQVQGGEQYF.

The chain couples TRBV12-5 to TRBJ1-3; tentative D call: TRBD1 (6 bases). CDR3 length: 15 residues. Germline V gives CDR1 LGHNT, CDR2 FRNRAP. V was clipped by 5 bases and J by 4 bases, with 15 bases between them. The CDR3 DNA reads TGTGCTAGTGGTACTCCCACAGGGTCGGGAAACACCATATATTTT. As protein: CASGTPTGSGNTIYF. Combining the CDR3 with reference TRBV12-5 and TRBJ1-3 gives the whole variable domain DARVTQTPRHKVTEMGQEVTMRCQPILGHNTVFWYRQTMMQGLELLAYFRNRAPLDDSGMPKDRFSAEMPDATLATLKIQPSEPRDSAVYFCASGTPTGSGNTIYFGEGSWLTVV.

The chain employs TRBV2 and TRBJ1-4; possibly TRBD1 for D (5 bases). Deletions cut 7 bases from V and 7 bases from J, with 16 bases between. Germline-derived CDR1 and CDR2 are SNHLY and FYNNEI. The CDR3 consists of 14 residues. CDR3 region: CASTDAPGGEKLFF. For the CDR3, the DNA is TGTGCCAGCACGGACGCCCCCGGGGGTGAAAAACTGTTTTTT.

The chain combines TRBV6-1 with TRBJ2-5, with TRBD2 matching over 12 bases. The germline CDR1 and CDR2 sequences are MNHNS and SASEGT. There are 16 residues in the CDR3. V trimming: 4 bases; J trimming: 7 bases; junction bases outside the gene matches: 10. DNA for the CDR3: TGTGCCAGCAGTGGATGGACTAGCGGGATGAGTGGGACCCAGTACTTC. Translated: CASSGWTSGMSGTQYF.

In the case of this clone: A junction boundary mismatches the germline segment, possibly from a read error. This sequence joins TRBV5-4 and TRBJ2-5; 9 bases are shared with TRBD1. This CDR3 comprises 15 residues. Germline V gene sequence: CDR1 SGHNT, CDR2 YYREEE (reference sequence). DNA of the CDR3: TGTGTCAGCAGTGGAGGACAGGGGAGGGTAGAGACCCAGTACTTC. It yields the protein CVSSGGQGRVETQYF.

The chain uses TRBV27 and TRBJ2-7, with a weak D call TRBD2 (5 bases). Germline V gives CDR1 MNHEY, CDR2 SMNVEV (reference sequence). V gave up 1 base and J gave up 6 bases, with 13 bases separating them. The CDR3 is made up of 14 amino acids. The CDR3 DNA reads as TGTGCCAGCAGTTTATATGAGAGGGTCGGCGAGCAGTACTTC. This encodes CASSLYERVGEQYF.

V and J are TRBV18 and TRBJ2-3, with D maybe TRBD1 (6 bases). Germline V gene lookup returns CDR1 KGHSH and CDR2 LQKENI. Trimming cost V 5 bases and J 0 bases, with 15 bases left between them. CDR3 length: 16 residues. The CDR3, as DNA: TGTGCCAGCTCATTACAGGGAGCGACTAGCACAGATACGCAGTATTTT. As protein: CASSLQGATSTDTQYF. The complete variable domain, with remaining parts taken from reference TRBV18 and TRBJ2-3, reads NAGVMQNPRHLVRRRGQEARLRCSPMKGHSHVYWYRQLPEEGLKFMVYLQKENIIDESGMPKERFSAEFPKEGPSILRIQQVVRGDSAAYFCASSLQGATSTDTQYFGPGTRLTVL.

This clone was seen a few times. The rearrangement uses TRBV27 and TRBJ1-1; D is possibly TRBD1 (5 bases). CDR3 length equals 16 residues. Trimming shortened V by 4 bases and J by 5 bases, and 20 bases separated the two germline ends. Germline CDR1 MNHEY, CDR2 SMNVEV (reference sequence). The CDR3 DNA reads as TGTGCCAGCAGTTCGGAAATGGACAAGAAGGGGACTGAAGCTTTCTTT. Translating it yields CASSSEMDKKGTEAFF.

The V gene is TRBV19, the J gene TRBJ1-4, with D tentatively TRBD1 (5 bases). Germline-derived CDR1 and CDR2 are LNHDA and SQIVND (reference sequence). The V gene lost 8 bases and the J gene lost 11 bases, with 21 bases spanning the gap. This CDR3 has 14 residues. The CDR3 DNA follows: TGTGCCAGTTCCCCCCCAGGGATCGGGTTGAAACTGTTTTTT. Its protein product is CASSPPGIGLKLFF. The full variable domain, rest sourced from reference TRBV19 and TRBJ1-4, is DGGITQSPKYLFRKEGQNVTLSCEQNLNHDAMYWYRQDPGQGLRLIYYSQIVNDFQKGDIAEGYSVSREKKESFPLTVTSAQKNPTAFYLCASSPPGIGLKLFFGSGTQLSVL.

This chain uses TRBV25-1 with TRBJ1-6, with D maybe TRBD1 (6 bases). Germline V gives CDR1 MGHDK, CDR2 SYGVNS. This CDR3 is 17 amino acids long. V lost 2 bases to trimming and J lost 9 bases, with 20 bases between them. Here the CDR3 reads CASSEPEHGAGVSPLHF. The CDR3, as DNA: TGTGCCAGCAGTGAACCTGAACACGGGGCAGGGGTTTCACCCCTCCACTTT.

The V gene is TRBV19, the J gene TRBJ1-1; D unclear. Per germline, CDR1 LNHDA and CDR2 SQIVND (reference sequence). Between the trimmed V and J ends, which lost 4 bases and 3 bases, there was a span of 12 bases. The CDR3 has 14 amino acids. Here the CDR3 DNA reads TGTGCCAGTAGTACAGGACCGGGGTACACTGAAGCTTTCTTT. Translation: CASSTGPGYTEAFF.

A few counts support this clone. J is TRBJ1-2 and V is TRBV6-5; 7 nucleotides match TRBD1. V was pared by 0 bases and J by 8 bases, with 3 bases of the junction left unmatched. Germline V gene data show CDR1 as MNHEY and CDR2 as SVGAGI. The CDR3 is 13 residues long. The CDR3 sequence: CASSYSYRGGYTF. CDR3 sequence (DNA): TGTGCCAGCAGTTACTCCTACAGGGGAGGCTACACCTTC.

This rearrangement joins TRBV5-1 to TRBJ2-1, with D tentatively TRBD2 (6 bases). Germline loops: CDR1 SGHRS, CDR2 YFSETQ. V was clipped by 4 bases and J by 5 bases, with 13 bases between them. The CDR3 consists of 14 residues. CDR3 nucleotides: TGCGCCAGCAGCGAGGGACTCCCGGACAATGAGCAGTTCTTC. Amino acids: CASSEGLPDNEQFF.

The chain links TRBV19 to TRBJ2-5; 10 bases line up with TRBD1. V gave up 3 bases and J gave up 2 bases; unmatched junction bases: 6. CDR1 is LNHDA and CDR2 is SQIVND in the germline V gene (reference sequence). This CDR3 has 16 amino acids. CDR3 region: CASSIARTGGQETQYF. The DNA of the CDR3 is TGTGCCAGTAGTATCGCCCGGACAGGGGGACAAGAGACCCAGTACTTC.

This sequence joins TRBV29-1 and TRBJ2-3, with D maybe TRBD1 (5 bases). Germline CDR1 reads SQVTM; CDR2 reads ANQGSEA. The CDR3 runs to 13 residues. V was cut by 1 base and J by 1 base, with 6 bases left in between. CDR3 sequence: CSVEATGTDTQYF. The CDR3 DNA sequence: TGCAGCGTTGAAGCGACAGGCACAGATACGCAGTATTTT.

The chain combines TRBV30 with TRBJ2-1, with TRBD2 as a possible D gene (6 bases). Trimming took off 2 bases at V and 7 bases at J, with 12 bases between the two ends. Germline CDR1 and CDR2: GTSNPN and SVGIG (reference sequence). The CDR3 spans 13 residues. CDR3 region: CAWSWGDANEQFF. The CDR3, as DNA: TGTGCCTGGAGTTGGGGGGATGCGAATGAGCAGTTCTTC.

V usage is TRBV14 and J usage is TRBJ2-1; D is possibly TRBD2 (6 bases). Trimming removed 4 bases at V and 4 bases at J, with 20 bases between. The CDR3 extends over 17 amino acids. Looked up from germline, CDR1 is SGHDN and CDR2 is FVKESK. The CDR3 protein is CASSRRIGEVGYNEQFF. In DNA form, the CDR3 reads TGTGCCAGCAGCCGCCGAATAGGGGAGGTAGGATACAATGAGCAGTTCTTC.

The chain has TRBV7-9 and TRBJ1-3, with D hard to call. V gave up 5 bases and J gave up 9 bases, with 11 bases separating them. Germline values: CDR1 SEHNR, CDR2 FQNEAQ (reference sequence). The CDR3 is 12 residues long. The CDR3 DNA is TGTGCCAGCAGCCCCGAGCGGGGCACCATATATTTT. This gives the protein CASSPERGTIYF. The variable domain in full, with the rest retrieved from reference TRBV7-9 and TRBJ1-3, is DTGVSQNPRHKITKRGQNVTFRCDPISEHNRLYWYRQTLGQGPEFLTYFQNEAQLEKSRLLSDRFSAERPKGSFSTLEIQRTEQGDSAMYLCASSPERGTIYFGEGSWLTVV.

The genes are TRBV19 and TRBJ1-5, with 8 bases that match TRBD1. The CDR3 has 17 residues. Germline V gene lookup returns CDR1 LNHDA and CDR2 SQIVND (reference sequence). The V gene end was trimmed by 1 base and the J gene end by 0 bases; junction bases not matched to a gene: 5. CDR3 loop: CASSIVGQGYSNQPQHF. CDR3 nucleotide sequence: TGTGCCAGTAGTATAGTTGGACAGGGCTATAGCAATCAGCCCCAGCATTTT.

CDR3 residues: CASSFGGLADNEQFF. CDR3 coding DNA: TGTGCCAGCAGCTTTGGGGGACTAGCGGACAATGAGCAGTTCTTC. This chain uses TRBV7-9 with TRBJ2-1; TRBD2 matches at 11 bases. The length of the CDR3 is 15 residues. Germline CDR1 reads SEHNR; CDR2 reads FQNEAQ (reference sequence). Unmatched junction bases numbered 3, after V lost 3 bases and J lost 5 bases. The whole variable domain, filled in from reference TRBV7-9 and TRBJ2-1, reads DTGVSQNPRHKITKRGQNVTFRCDPISEHNRLYWYRQTLGQGPEFLTYFQNEAQLEKSRLLSDRFSAERPKGSFSTLEIQRTEQGDSAMYLCASSFGGLADNEQFFGPGTRLTVL.

The rearrangement joins TRBV9 to TRBJ2-3; D gene uncertain. Germline V gene data show CDR1 as SGDLS and CDR2 as YYNGEE. This CDR3 comprises 15 residues. V lost 4 bases and J lost 0, with 12 bases in between. The CDR3 loop is CASSLVGSSTDTQYF. The CDR3 DNA sequence: TGTGCCAGCAGCCTCGTCGGGTCGAGCACAGATACGCAGTATTTT. The full variable domain, rest sourced from reference TRBV9 and TRBJ2-3, is DSGVTQTPKHLITATGQRVTLRCSPRSGDLSVYWYQQSLDQGLQFLIQYYNGEERAKGNILERFSAQQFPDLHSELNLSSLELGDSALYFCASSLVGSSTDTQYFGPGTRLTVL.

V and J are TRBV2 and TRBJ1-6; 7 bases line up with TRBD1. The germline gives CDR1 SNHLY, CDR2 FYNNEI. V was pared by 5 bases and J by 6 bases, with 4 bases of the junction left unmatched. The CDR3 is made up of 14 amino acids. In nucleotides, the CDR3 is TGTGCCAGCAGTACCGGGACAGTTAATTCACCCCTCCACTTT. This translates into CASSTGTVNSPLHF.

The chain is built from TRBV6-5 and TRBJ1-2; D remains ambiguous. Germline CDR1 reads MNHEY; CDR2 reads SVGAGI. The CDR3 contains 13 residues. The V end was cut by 6 bases, the J end by 1 base, with 9 bases between. In nucleotides, the CDR3 is TGTGCCAGCAGGCGCACCCTTAACTATGGCTACACCTTC. The encoded protein is CASRRTLNYGYTF.

This sequence joins TRBV19 and TRBJ1-3, with TRBD1 matching over 7 bases. Germline V gene sequence: CDR1 LNHDA, CDR2 SQIVND (reference sequence). Unmatched junction bases numbered 15, after V lost 6 bases and J lost 4 bases. The CDR3 spans 17 residues. The CDR3 region is CASRETGAQVGGNTIYF. As DNA, the CDR3 is TGTGCCAGTAGGGAAACAGGGGCGCAAGTGGGCGGAAACACCATATATTTT.

The rearrangement joins TRBV4-2 to TRBJ1-5, with 10 bases fitting TRBD1. The CDR3 is 14 residues long. V lost 4 bases to trimming and J lost 7 bases; unmatched junction nucleotides: 4. Germline V gene data show CDR1 as LGHNA and CDR2 as YNFKEQ. The CDR3 DNA is TGTGCCAGCAGCCTGGACAGGGGGGACCAGCCCCAGCATTTT. Translating gives CASSLDRGDQPQHF.

The genes are TRBV21-1 and TRBJ2-7; the table calls TRBD1, which could not be checked here. TRBV21-1 is termed a pseudogene. CDR3 length equals 17 residues. The CDR3 region has the DNA TGTGCCAGCAGCAAAGGGTCGGACAGGGGGCTATACTACGAGCAGTACTTC. Amino acids: CASSKGSDRGLYYEQYF.

The chain combines TRBV5-1 with TRBJ1-1; possibly TRBD1 for D (5 bases). This CDR3 contains 14 residues. V was cut by 4 bases and J by 4 bases, with 14 bases left in between. Per germline, CDR1 SGHRS and CDR2 YFSETQ. For the CDR3, the DNA is TGCGCCAGCAGCCCCCGAAAGGGGCCCACTGAAGCTTTCTTT. This translates into CASSPRKGPTEAFF. The full variable domain, with the rest looked up from reference TRBV5-1 and TRBJ1-1, is KAGVTQTPRYLIKTRGQQVTLSCSPISGHRSVSWYQQTPGQGLQFLFEYFSETQRNKGNFPGRFSGRQFSNSRSEMNVSTLELGDSALYLCASSPRKGPTEAFFGQGTRLTVV.

The chain combines TRBV5-4 with TRBJ2-1, with TRBD2 identical over 7 bases. Per germline, CDR1 SGHNT and CDR2 YYREEE (reference sequence). The CDR3 is 13 amino acids. Losses at the gene ends were 4 bases for V and 10 bases for J; bases not matched to a gene: 8. The CDR3 region has the DNA TGTGCCAGCAGCCCGGGAGGCGGATCCGAGCAGTTCTTC. Protein product: CASSPGGGSEQFF.